Sequencing of this T cell receptor beta chain was carried out in a study of T cells expressing NK-cell markers. TCRdb reanalyzed the 5' RACE reads and collapses them to one entry per CDR3 protein, without DNA. This repertoire includes about 460,000 distinct CDR3 sequences. This TCR was recovered from a woman between 45 and 65 years old in good health. The sequenced material came from blood T cells: a sorted CD56 or NKG2C T cell subset, CD4+ or CD8+ T cells, or bulk PBMC T cells (not recorded which).

The CDR3 is CASSFSQVINTEAFF. V usage is TRBV5-5 and J usage is TRBJ1-1. CDR1 and CDR2 (germline): SGHKS, YYEKEE (reference sequence). The CDR3 is 15 residues long. Together with reference TRBV5-5 and TRBJ1-1, the CDR3 gives the full variable domain: DAGVTQSPTHLIKTRGQQVTLRCSPISGHKSVSWYQQVLGQGPQFIFQYYEKEERGRGNFPDRFSARQFPNYSSELNVNALLLGDSALYLCASSFSQVINTEAFFGQGTRLTVV.